The rows below give T cell receptor beta chains drawn from one sample of a study of cytomegalovirus exposure and HLA in healthy donors. Clones were read by immunoSEQ multiplex PCR, and TCRdb kept only the in-frame ones, dropping some. Its table records about 140,000 clones. Sequenced material: PBMCs. The receptors were gathered from a male donor in good health and CMV-seronegative. Both conserved end residues are part of each CDR3. Fields, in order: D gene, CDR3 length, V gene, J gene, CDR3 DNA, CDR3 protein. D genes are given only for firm matches.

>NA|13|TRBV11-3|TRBJ2-7
TGTGCCAGCAGCTTAGATCTAGTCCACGAGCAGTACTTC
CASSLDLVHEQYF
>TRBD1|14|TRBV28|TRBJ2-1
TGTGCCAGCAGTGTTCCGGGACAGGGCAATGAGCAGTTCTTC
CASSVPGQGNEQFF
>TRBD2|15|TRBV10-1|TRBJ2-1
TGCGCCAGCAGTGAAGTGAGCGGGAGGCGGGATGAGCAGTTCTTC
CASSEVSGRRDEQFF
>NA|14|TRBV15|TRBJ2-5
TGTGCCACCAGCAGTCAGACAGCGAGAGAGACCCAGTACTTC
CATSSQTARETQYF
>NA|16|TRBV7-8|TRBJ2-1
TGTGCCAGCAGCTTAGTTGAAGCGGGCCTTTACAATGAGCAGTTCTTC
CASSLVEAGLYNEQFF
>NA|13|TRBV7-3|TRBJ1-6
TGTGCCAGCAGCTTATTCACTGGTTCACCCCTCCACTTT
CASSLFTGSPLHF
>NA|15|TRBV7-5|TRBJ1-1
TGTGTCAGAAGATTCAGACAGGGGGCCGACACTGAAGCTTTCTTT
CVRRFRQGADTEAFF
>NA|19|TRBV10-1|TRBJ1-2
TGCGCCAGCAGTGAGAGGGGCTCGAAAAGGACAGCTACTAACTATGGCTACACCTTC
CASSERGSKRTATNYGYTF
>TRBD2|15|TRBV27|TRBJ2-5
TGTGCCAGCAGTTTAGGAGCGGGGGCCGAAGAGACCCAGTACTTC
CASSLGAGAEETQYF
>NA|13|TRBV28|TRBJ2-3
TGTGCCAGCAGTGTAATCGTCACAGATACGCAGTATTTT
CASSVIVTDTQYF